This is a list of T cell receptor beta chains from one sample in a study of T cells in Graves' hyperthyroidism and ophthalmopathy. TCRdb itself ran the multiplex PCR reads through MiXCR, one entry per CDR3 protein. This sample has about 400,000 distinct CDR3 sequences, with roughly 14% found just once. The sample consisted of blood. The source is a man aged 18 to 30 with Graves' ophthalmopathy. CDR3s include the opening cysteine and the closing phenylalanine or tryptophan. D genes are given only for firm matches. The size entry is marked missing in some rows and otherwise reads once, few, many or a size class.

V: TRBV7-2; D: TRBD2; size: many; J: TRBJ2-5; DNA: TGTGCCAGCAGCTTAGCTCCTAGCGGGAACCAAGAGACCCAGTACTTC; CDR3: CASSLAPSGNQETQYF
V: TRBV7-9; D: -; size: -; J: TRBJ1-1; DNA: TGTGCCAGCAGCCCCGTGGGGAGGGCGACTCACACTGAAGCTTTCTTT; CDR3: CASSPVGRATHTEAFF
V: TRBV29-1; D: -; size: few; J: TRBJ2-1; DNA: TGCAGCGTCTCCTCCGGGAGCTCGAGCTCCTACAATGAGCAGTTCTTC; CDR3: CSVSSGSSSSYNEQFF
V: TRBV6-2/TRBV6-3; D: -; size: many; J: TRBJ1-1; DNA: TGTGCCAGCAGTTACCAAGAGGGTGTAGCTTTCTTT; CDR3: CASSYQEGVAFF
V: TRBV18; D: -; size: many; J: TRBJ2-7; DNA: TGTGCCAGCAGCCCTGGGAGCTCCTACGAGCAGTACTTC; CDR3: CASSPGSSYEQYF
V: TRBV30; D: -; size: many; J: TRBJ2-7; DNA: TGTGCCTGGACAGAGAGCTCCTACGAGCAGTACTTC; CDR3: CAWTESSYEQYF
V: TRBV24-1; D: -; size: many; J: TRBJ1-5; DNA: TGTGCCACCAGTGGTCACTATAGCAATCAGCCCCAGCATTTT; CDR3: CATSGHYSNQPQHF
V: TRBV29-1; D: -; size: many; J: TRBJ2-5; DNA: TGCAGCGTTGAAGCTCCGCGAGGGGGGCGAGAGACCCAGTACTTC; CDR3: CSVEAPRGGRETQYF
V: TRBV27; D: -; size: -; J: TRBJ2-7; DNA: TGTGCCAGCAGTTTATCAGGACTGCTATACGAGCAGTACTTC; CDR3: CASSLSGLLYEQYF
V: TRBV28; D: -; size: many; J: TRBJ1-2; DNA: TGTGCCAGCAGTCCGGCTGATAACTATGGCTACACCTTC; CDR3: CASSPADNYGYTF
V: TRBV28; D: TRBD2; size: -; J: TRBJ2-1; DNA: TGTGCCAGCAGTCTGACTAGCGGGAGGAACAATGAGCAGTTCTTC; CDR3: CASSLTSGRNNEQFF